This is a list of T cell receptor beta chains from one sample in a study of shared clonotypes between healthy human individuals. Repertoires were generated with immunoSEQ multiplex PCR, while TCRdb's copy carries only in-frame clones and drops some. Of 2 million to 2.5 million clones listed, approximately 94% are singletons. The sequenced sample consisted of naive CD4+ T cells sorted from blood. The source of these receptors is a man in his late teens or twenties in good health. Both conserved end residues are part of each CDR3. A D gene is named only where the DNA matches it firmly. Only part of the rows carry a size: once, few, many, or a class if the clone is expanded.

>.|.|TRBV7-6|TRBJ2-3
CASSFGGFGTDTQYF
TGTGCCAGCAGCTTCGGGGGCTTCGGCACAGATACGCAGTATTTT
>.|.|TRBV5-4|TRBJ2-5
CASSLDGIEETQYF
TGTGCCAGCAGCTTGGACGGAATAGAAGAGACCCAGTACTTC
>.|.|TRBV28|TRBJ2-5
CASSLPPKGYQETQYF
TGTGCCAGCAGTTTGCCCCCGAAGGGTTACCAAGAGACCCAGTACTTC
>.|.|TRBV28|TRBJ2-2
CASSLLVGELFF
TGTGCCAGCAGCCTACTAGTAGGGGAGCTGTTTTTT
>once|.|TRBV5-1|TRBJ2-6
CASSLALRSGANVLTF
TGCGCCAGCAGCTTGGCCTTGAGATCTGGGGCCAACGTCCTGACTTTC
>.|.|TRBV5-1|TRBJ1-5
CASTSDIPPQHF
TGCGCCAGCACCTCGGACATACCGCCCCAGCATTTT
>.|.|TRBV7-2|TRBJ2-2
CASSLVSGVTGELFF
TGTGCCAGCAGCTTAGTCTCGGGGGTTACCGGGGAGCTGTTTTTT
>.|.|TRBV5-1|TRBJ2-2
CASRSGAVTGELFF
TGCGCCAGCAGATCGGGAGCTGTCACCGGGGAGCTGTTTTTT
>once|.|TRBV30|TRBJ2-3
CAWSVRGAPRADTQYF
TGTGCCTGGAGTGTACGGGGGGCCCCCAGGGCAGATACGCAGTATTTT
>.|.|TRBV6-6|TRBJ1-2
CASTTGIYGYTF
TGTGCCAGTACCACAGGGATCTATGGCTACACCTTC
>.|.|TRBV19|TRBJ1-5
CASSPPGGGSQPQHF
TGTGCCAGTAGTCCGCCGGGGGGGGGCAGTCAGCCCCAGCATTTT
>.|.|TRBV18|TRBJ2-7
CASSLGAVNSYEQYF
TGTGCCAGCTCACTCGGAGCGGTTAACTCCTACGAGCAGTACTTC
>.|TRBD1|TRBV5-1|TRBJ2-7
CASSLTGQGAGEQYF
TGCGCCAGCAGCTTGACGGGACAGGGGGCCGGGGAGCAGTACTTC
>.|.|TRBV10-3|TRBJ2-7
CAISESRTLGGSYEQYF
TGTGCCATCAGTGAGTCTCGGACGTTGGGGGGAAGCTACGAGCAGTACTTC
>.|.|TRBV10-3|TRBJ2-7
CAIGSREAEQYF
TGTGCCATCGGGTCCAGGGAGGCCGAGCAGTACTTC
>.|TRBD1|TRBV19|TRBJ1-1
CASRRTGGQTNTEAFF
TGTGCCAGTCGTCGGACAGGGGGCCAGACGAACACTGAAGCTTTCTTT
>.|.|TRBV5-8|TRBJ1-4
CASSFPPTNEKLFF
TGTGCCAGCAGCTTTCCACCAACTAATGAAAAACTGTTTTTT
>.|TRBD1|TRBV18|TRBJ2-1
CASSLGTVDANEQFF
TGTGCCAGCTCACTCGGGACAGTTGATGCCAATGAGCAGTTCTTC
>.|TRBD2|TRBV7-3|TRBJ2-1
CASSDSGGSYNEQFF
TGTGCCAGCAGCGACAGCGGGGGGAGTTACAATGAGCAGTTCTTC
>once|.|TRBV6-6|TRBJ1-5
CASSYLVEQPQHF
TGTGCCAGCAGTTACCTCGTAGAGCAGCCCCAGCATTTT
>.|.|TRBV2|TRBJ2-5
CASSQGGETQYF
TGTGCCAGCAGTCAGGGGGGAGAGACCCAGTACTTC
>.|.|TRBV7-2|TRBJ2-2
CASSFSGTNTGELFF
TGTGCCAGCAGCTTCTCTGGGACAAACACCGGGGAGCTGTTTTTT
>.|TRBD1|TRBV6-6|TRBJ1-1
CASGQGGTEAFF
TGTGCCAGCGGACAGGGGGGCACTGAAGCTTTCTTT
>.|TRBD2|TRBV10-3|TRBJ2-7
CATSGSGGSYQQYF
TGTGCCACTTCGGGAAGCGGGGGTTCCTACCAGCAGTACTTC
>.|TRBD2|TRBV7-9|TRBJ2-7
CASSLRWEGGDEQYF
TGTGCCAGCAGCTTAAGGTGGGAGGGAGGAGACGAGCAGTACTTC
>.|TRBD1|TRBV2|TRBJ2-3
CASSSDVGGFTQYF
TGTGCCAGCAGTTCCGATGTAGGGGGCTTTACGCAGTATTTT
>.|.|TRBV5-4|TRBJ2-2
CASSQDANTGELFF
TGTGCCAGCAGCCAAGATGCGAACACCGGGGAGCTGTTTTTT
>.|TRBD2|TRBV18|TRBJ2-3
CASSPPSSGIEPQYF
TGTGCCAGCTCACCACCTTCTAGCGGGATCGAGCCGCAGTATTTT
>.|.|TRBV28|TRBJ1-1
CASSLRTYAGAFF
TGTGCCAGCAGTTTGCGGACTTATGCCGGAGCTTTCTTT